Sequencing of this T cell receptor (beta chain) was carried out in a study of identical twins. General observations from the study: For out-of-frame beta sequences, excess twin sharing was weaker.

This clonotype was seen a handful of times. The antigen is undetermined. TCRdb redid the calling of the 5' RACE reads with MiXCR, one entry per CDR3 protein. The sample lists some 190,000 distinct CDR3 sequences, more than 15% occurring once. V trimming: 2 bases; J trimming: 4 bases; junction bases outside the gene matches: 5. The CDR3 contains 15 residues. Germline CDR1 reads SEHNR; CDR2 reads FQNEAQ (reference sequence). Another study also made use of these data, one on T cells expressing NK-cell markers. From that report: Dominant NKG2C+ clonotypes accounted for 1.0-7.0% of CD8+ T cells in over 5 donors.

The sequenced sample consisted of CD8+ T cells sorted from blood. The sequence was obtained from a woman younger than 35 in good health. The rearrangement links TRBV7-9 to TRBJ1-2, with TRBD1 matching 9 bases. CDR3 sequence (DNA): TGTGCCAGCAGCTTAAGTCGGGGACAGGGCTATGGCTACACCTTC. Its translation is CASSLSRGQGYGYTF.